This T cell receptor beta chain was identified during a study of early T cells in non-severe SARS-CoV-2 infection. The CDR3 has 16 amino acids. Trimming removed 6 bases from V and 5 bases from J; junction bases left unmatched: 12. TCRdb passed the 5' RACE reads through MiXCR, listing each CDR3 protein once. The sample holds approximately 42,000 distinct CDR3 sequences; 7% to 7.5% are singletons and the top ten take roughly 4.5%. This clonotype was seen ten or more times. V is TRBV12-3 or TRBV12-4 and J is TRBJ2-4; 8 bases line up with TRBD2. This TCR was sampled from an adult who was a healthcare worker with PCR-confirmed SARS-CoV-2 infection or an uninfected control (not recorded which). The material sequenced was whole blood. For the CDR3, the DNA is TGTGCCAGCAGCGCTCACACGGGGGGGCCAGAAAACATTCAGTACTTC. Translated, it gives CASSAHTGGPENIQYF.